This TCR beta chain came from a study of cytomegalovirus exposure and HLA in healthy donors (TCRdb year 2017). Study-wide context: An earlier analysis of 587 of the donors reported about 290 Gb of sequence data and 117 million unique TCR beta sequences from 150 million to 200 million T cells. An early release that covered about 600 HLA-typed donors contained about 300 gigabases of sequencing data and about 93 million unique TCR sequences. A separate validation cohort of roughly 110 different subjects was used in addition to the approximately 700-subject first cohort. Rather than drawing on any new phenotypic data, the later analysis identified candidate immune exposures from TCR beta sequences and the way those sequences occurred across donors. The study aimed to test whether cataloging public T cell receptors could reveal signatures of past pathogen exposure. About 5 DR-DQ haplotypes were handled as single units for association and clustering, since linkage in the cohort was strong. In an earlier analysis of a few hundred of the donors, high-throughput TCR beta sequencing was used to judge whether each TCR beta V gene segment behaved as functional or pseudogenic. A later genetic analysis took genome-wide SNP genotypes for about three fifths of the roughly 700 donors and used that subset as a discovery cohort. HLA typing covered class I and class II loci at four-digit resolution. Typing coverage varied by locus: about 620-630 donors for A, B, C, DRB1 and DQB1; approximately 500 for DQA1; some 610 for DPA1; approximately 470 for DPB1. Donor age, sex, ethnicity and CMV serostatus were compiled together with the repertoire data. Among about 410 genotyped donors of the cohort, an average of roughly 230,000 unique TCR beta nucleotide sequences was sequenced per donor, of which roughly 17% were non-productive. The study combined high-throughput TCR immunosequencing, statistical association of individual TCRs with disease status, and machine learning to predict cytomegalovirus infection status. The study profiled the T cell repertoires of 666 subjects by immunosequencing and related them to cytomegalovirus serostatus. In a later analysis, previously published TCR beta repertoires from 550 to 700 donors were re-analyzed and high-resolution HLA genotyping was added so that TCR occurrence patterns could be studied. Among the approximately 400 genotyped donors, around 81% belonged to the genetic ancestry cluster associated with self-reported Caucasian donors. All discovery cohort repertoires had been generated using a single sequencing platform.

To note about this clone: It lacks a known antigen.

Overall results and qualifications from the work: Most TCR sequences were observed very rarely across donors, whereas some public TCRs were present in many individuals. A further reported finding was that TCR beta sequences accurately predicted the HLA-A and HLA-B alleles for most subjects in the first cohort. At a false discovery rate of 0.05, a later analysis linked around 15,000 TCR beta sequences to specific HLA alleles. When HLA alleles, especially DR and DQ, strongly co-occurred, TCR associations were difficult to assign to individual alleles. A total of roughly 160 TCR beta chains were listed by the study as associated with cytomegalovirus. Because HLA typing was unavailable for some donors at each locus, only the typed subset was used in association tests. In a later analysis, several top co-occurrence clusters were reported to appear linked to parvovirus B19, influenza, CMV and Epstein-Barr virus. According to a later analysis, TCR association rates differed among HLA loci, with DRB1 alleles showing the most associated TCRs and HLA-C alleles showing the fewest. Because counts were too low, about 18 rarely observed V segments, including chromosome 9 orphons, were left out of the earlier analysis of 587 of the donors. Sequencing depth was assumed to be roughly uniform across donors in the presence/absence analyses, though that assumption may not hold. Compared with the roughly 670-donor mean, donors in an Asian-associated ancestry cluster had fewer N-insertions in productive TCRs, according to a later genetic analysis. Only TCR beta chains were sequenced in this cohort, and the absence of alpha or paired-chain data limited detectable features. In vitro tests confirmed that a few of the cytomegalovirus-associated TCR beta chains recognize cytomegalovirus antigens. An earlier analysis of 587 of the donors showed that most TCR beta V segments appeared in productive rearrangements either about 87% or about 30% of the time, which broadly matched IMGT annotations. Most CMV-associated TCR beta chains appeared to be HLA-restricted in a later analysis, and the HLA associations seemed to be driven largely by CMV exposure. The classifier was reported to diagnose cytomegalovirus status with high specificity and sensitivity in both the original and validation cohorts. A later genetic analysis associated a missense DCLRE1C variant with V-gene and J-gene trimming of TCR beta chains, and an independent cohort replicated the association. CMV serostatus was the only immune exposure information available for the cohort. The authors suggested that the approach could potentially be generalized to other disease states and immunological phenotypes. A cluster of highly shared sequence variants was judged likely to represent a technical artifact of the sequencing pipeline. Correlated functional status among segregating V segments might be attributable to linkage disequilibrium, but an unknown experimental factor could not be ruled out. Some IMGT-functional V segments, including TRBV6-2 and TRBV6-3, could not be told apart with the 87-base-pair reads, so those segments were excluded. In a later analysis, HLA-associated TCR beta chains were found to be more clonally expanded and to have lower generation probabilities than equally common non-associated chains.

Receptor libraries were prepared by the immunoSEQ multiplex PCR assay. A mixture of 60 forward primers for TCR Vbeta segments and 13 reverse primers for TCR Jbeta segments was used in the multiplex PCR. The CDR3 region of rearranged TCR beta genes was amplified from genomic DNA with a multiplex PCR assay. On the Illumina HiSeq System, the amplified TCR beta libraries were sequenced as 87-base-pair reads. On the study's bioinformatics: In a later analysis, some 80 million unique TCR beta chains were counted across the 500 to 850 repertoires, and approximately 9.9 million of these chains were shared by at least two donors. Raw reads were error-corrected and collapsed into unique sequences by a nearest-neighbor algorithm in which closely related sequences were merged to remove PCR and sequencing errors. V, D and J gene segments were assigned by aligning CDR3 sequences to IMGT reference sequences. For a sequence to be retained, a match of at least six nucleotides to both a V gene segment and a J gene segment was required. Rearrangements were called productive when the CDR3 lacked stop codons and stayed in frame with V and J; all others were non-productive. Following IMGT convention, CDR3 was defined as the stretch from the second conserved V-encoded cysteine up to the conserved J-encoded phenylalanine. Sequences without an unambiguous match to a single V gene segment were excluded from the earlier analysis of about 630 of the donors. In an earlier analysis of approximately 590 of the donors, a V segment was called functional when productive rearrangements were above 56.7%, and segregating when the standard deviation between donors exceeded 5%. A statistical classification framework was built for diagnosing cytomegalovirus status from the catalog of TCR beta chain sequences. In a later analysis, V and J genes were assigned by comparing TCR nucleotide sequences against IMGT/GENE-DB human TR gene sequences. A later analysis assigned CDR3 sequences and most-parsimonious VDJ recombination scenarios with the TCRdist pipeline. In a later analysis, every TCR beta chain was defined by the combination of its CDR3 amino acid sequence and its V-gene family, and reads without a unique V-gene family were dropped. A later analysis removed 592 highly shared, low-generation-probability nucleotide sequences to deal with suspected cross-contamination and a sequencing artifact. In a later analysis, a clonal expansion index for each public chain was calculated from normalized within-repertoire ranks of inferred template counts. A later analysis computed generation probabilities with a VDJ recombination model fitted to out-of-frame rearrangements, and checked the results against IGoR. A later analysis scored TCR-TCR, TCR-HLA and TCR-CMV co-occurrence with hypergeometric tests, applying a repertoire-size bias correction to TCR pairs. A later analysis estimated false discovery rates by permuting HLA or CMV assignments 20 times. A later analysis grouped co-occurring TCRs with DBSCAN, adding TCRdist sequence similarity when clustering within HLA-allele-positive subsets. Repertoires with fewer than 30,000 or more than 120,000 public chains were left out of co-occurrence clustering, as were roughly five repertoires with anomalous nucleotide sharing. Sourced from immuneACCESS, this table was stored by TCRdb with only in-frame sequences that have V and J called. A share of the clones is absent; for the studies checked, an unresolved V gene accounts for under half, and the remainder has no known explanation. V and J calls and clone size come straight from that table; D and trimming were deduced from the DNA. The record for this sample contains roughly 42,000 clones. In total, the top ten clones hold about 1.2% of the sample.

CDR1 is given as WSHSY and CDR2 as SAAADI, both from the germline V gene. The CDR3 numbers 14 residues from cysteine through phenylalanine. Of all the DNA, just the CDR3 is kept, 42 bases in frame from base 1. The junction shows trimming of 2 bases on V and 2 bases on J, plus 7 bases between the germline ends. In total, approximately 700 healthy bone marrow donors made up the cohort. At the time of sampling, all cohort members were nominally healthy, though unrecorded immune exposures were likely present. The donor was CMV seronegative and belonged to the group of around 400 seronegative cohort members. A peripheral blood sample was provided by each donor, and peripheral blood mononuclear cells were used for TCR beta sequencing. The Qiagen DNeasy Blood Extraction Kit was used to extract genomic DNA from the blood cell samples.

This TCR was recovered from a man younger than 40 in good health and CMV-seronegative. Sequences were obtained from PBMCs. The sequence joins TRBV10-2 to TRBJ1-5; the D gene is unclear. The sequenced DNA is TGCGCCAGCAGTGAGGGCATGGGCAATCAGCCCCAGCATTTT. It codes for CASSEGMGNQPQHF.